The rows below give T cell receptor beta chains drawn from one sample of a study of neurological immune-mediated disorders. One entry per CDR3 protein results from TCRdb running MiXCR on the 5' RACE reads. The sample records 40,000 or so distinct CDR3 sequences, about 2.3% being singletons. The sequencing input was PBMCs. The receptors stem from a man aged 25 to 40 with multiple sclerosis. CDR3s leave out the opening cysteine and the closing phenylalanine or tryptophan. Fields, in order: CDR3 protein, clone size, J gene, D gene, V gene. D genes are given only for firm matches. Rows may omit the clone size; those that give it use once, few, many or a size class.

cdr3_aa: ASSQGTGGYEQY; clone_size: many; j_call: TRBJ2-7; d_call: TRBD1; v_call: TRBV11-2
cdr3_aa: ASSLEHFYEQY; clone_size: NA; j_call: TRBJ2-7; d_call: NA; v_call: TRBV5-1
cdr3_aa: ATSETRPDNEQF; clone_size: many; j_call: TRBJ2-1; d_call: NA; v_call: TRBV24-1
cdr3_aa: ASRPGAANEKLF; clone_size: few; j_call: TRBJ1-4; d_call: NA; v_call: TRBV5-1
cdr3_aa: SASRTYEAF; clone_size: many; j_call: TRBJ1-1; d_call: NA; v_call: TRBV20-1
cdr3_aa: ASSQDRWGGTGTYGYT; clone_size: many; j_call: TRBJ1-2; d_call: TRBD1; v_call: TRBV4-2
cdr3_aa: ASSDPGTPRF; clone_size: many; j_call: TRBJ1-1; d_call: NA; v_call: TRBV9
cdr3_aa: ASKAEPQRTDTQY; clone_size: many; j_call: TRBJ2-3; d_call: NA; v_call: TRBV5-1
cdr3_aa: SARAPGELF; clone_size: many; j_call: TRBJ2-2; d_call: NA; v_call: TRBV20-1
cdr3_aa: ASSVASYSYEQY; clone_size: many; j_call: TRBJ2-7; d_call: NA; v_call: TRBV9
cdr3_aa: ASSLTREDTQY; clone_size: many; j_call: TRBJ2-3; d_call: NA; v_call: TRBV7-3
cdr3_aa: ASSPRTGGLGETQY; clone_size: many; j_call: TRBJ2-5; d_call: TRBD1; v_call: TRBV5-1
cdr3_aa: ASSLGGQGEETQY; clone_size: many; j_call: TRBJ2-5; d_call: TRBD1; v_call: TRBV5-1
cdr3_aa: ASSLFGGDPPLH; clone_size: many; j_call: TRBJ1-6; d_call: NA; v_call: TRBV27
cdr3_aa: ASSLTSGAPYEQY; clone_size: many; j_call: TRBJ2-7; d_call: TRBD2; v_call: TRBV5-1
cdr3_aa: ASSLAGDFNQPQH; clone_size: many; j_call: TRBJ1-5; d_call: NA; v_call: TRBV5-5
cdr3_aa: ASSQGLDVNEQF; clone_size: many; j_call: TRBJ2-1; d_call: NA; v_call: TRBV5-1
cdr3_aa: SASRFEGGYEQY; clone_size: many; j_call: TRBJ2-7; d_call: NA; v_call: TRBV20-1
cdr3_aa: ASSLAGLEPQH; clone_size: many; j_call: TRBJ1-5; d_call: NA; v_call: TRBV5-6
cdr3_aa: ASSHRQQETQY; clone_size: many; j_call: TRBJ2-5; d_call: NA; v_call: TRBV4-1
cdr3_aa: SAEDRNYGYT; clone_size: many; j_call: TRBJ1-2; d_call: NA; v_call: TRBV20-1
cdr3_aa: AGGSGDTQY; clone_size: many; j_call: TRBJ2-3; d_call: NA; v_call: TRBV25-1
cdr3_aa: ASSLSVLAGDSYEQY; clone_size: many; j_call: TRBJ2-7; d_call: TRBD2; v_call: TRBV5-1
cdr3_aa: SVYRQAAQETQY; clone_size: many; j_call: TRBJ2-5; d_call: NA; v_call: TRBV29-1
cdr3_aa: ASSIRERETQY; clone_size: NA; j_call: TRBJ2-5; d_call: NA; v_call: TRBV18
cdr3_aa: ASSERPGSSYEQY; clone_size: many; j_call: TRBJ2-7; d_call: NA; v_call: TRBV6-1
cdr3_aa: ASSSRGSTDTQY; clone_size: many; j_call: TRBJ2-3; d_call: NA; v_call: TRBV6-2/TRBV6-3
cdr3_aa: SATGGLSPTGGANVLT; clone_size: many; j_call: TRBJ2-6; d_call: NA; v_call: TRBV20-1
cdr3_aa: SALNWDGDEKLF; clone_size: many; j_call: TRBJ1-4; d_call: NA; v_call: TRBV20-1
cdr3_aa: ASSRLAGSNEQY; clone_size: many; j_call: TRBJ2-7; d_call: TRBD2; v_call: TRBV7-6
cdr3_aa: SVRRHDPPETQY; clone_size: many; j_call: TRBJ2-5; d_call: NA; v_call: TRBV29-1
cdr3_aa: SARVGGLGLNTEAF; clone_size: many; j_call: TRBJ1-1; d_call: NA; v_call: TRBV20-1
cdr3_aa: ASRGSLRGVMETQY; clone_size: many; j_call: TRBJ2-5; d_call: NA; v_call: TRBV6-5
cdr3_aa: ASSLQSIHEQY; clone_size: many; j_call: TRBJ2-7; d_call: NA; v_call: TRBV12-3/TRBV12-4
cdr3_aa: ASSLFRDRNTEAF; clone_size: many; j_call: TRBJ1-1; d_call: TRBD1; v_call: TRBV11-1
cdr3_aa: ASSLVSANSPLH; clone_size: many; j_call: TRBJ1-6; d_call: NA; v_call: TRBV12-3/TRBV12-4
cdr3_aa: ASTIAGGSNTDTQY; clone_size: many; j_call: TRBJ2-3; d_call: TRBD2; v_call: TRBV12-3/TRBV12-4
cdr3_aa: RAAGGDTQY; clone_size: many; j_call: TRBJ2-3; d_call: NA; v_call: TRBV20-1
cdr3_aa: ASTGGGPDEQF; clone_size: many; j_call: TRBJ2-1; d_call: NA; v_call: TRBV11-2
cdr3_aa: ASRRTGGRGYT; clone_size: many; j_call: TRBJ1-2; d_call: TRBD1; v_call: TRBV4-1
cdr3_aa: ASSQGTAGGPGEQF; clone_size: many; j_call: TRBJ2-1; d_call: TRBD2; v_call: TRBV3-1